The sequence of this T cell receptor beta chain was determined in a study of long-term antiretroviral therapy in people with HIV. Whole-study context: Initial samples were collected about a decade before the 2015 immediate-ART recommendation. The study, taken as a whole, reports: Whereas controls had wider CDR3 length ranges, HIV repertoires had narrower ones.

No fewer than two post-ART and no fewer than one pre-ART PBMC samples existed for each donor. Every one of the participants with HIV received treatment in the United States. A v3.0 immunoSEQ assay was performed at survey level. Generated by immunoSEQ multiplex PCR, the TCRdb table keeps only in-frame clones and is missing some. The sample lists tens of thousands of clones; roughly 87% were seen once. V shed 0 bases, J shed 3 bases, and the junction held 5 bases outside the gene matches. There are 15 residues in the CDR3. Germline V gives CDR1 MNHEY, CDR2 SMNVEV (reference sequence). Comments on this clone: Its specificity is unknown.

The receptor was derived from a man aged 45-60 years with HIV. The sequencing here drew on unsorted PBMCs, taken 2 years after starting antiretroviral therapy. The rearrangement joins TRBV27 to TRBJ2-7; 7 nucleotides match TRBD2. The chain's CDR3 is CASSLSMASGYEQYF. The CDR3 DNA follows: TGTGCCAGCAGTTTATCGATGGCTAGCGGCTACGAGCAGTACTTC.